These 5 T cell receptor beta chains came from one sample sequenced in a study of Ad26.COV2.S vaccination and SARS-CoV-2 variants. Using immunoSEQ multiplex PCR, the repertoire was profiled, and TCRdb retains in-frame clones only, with some absent. The sample carries about 320,000 clones, approximately 86% recorded once. As to treatment: approximately 18 received Ad26.COV2.S at low or high dose, single or two shots; about 5 received placebo; per-sample allocation not given. The study sampled participants on day 63 after the first vaccine or placebo injection. Sample: peripheral blood, taken in a trial of Ad26.COV2.S vaccine versus placebo. The receptors come from a person aged 18 to 65 who received the Ad26.COV2.S COVID-19 vaccine or a placebo.

This chain links TRBV7-2 with TRBJ1-3, with TRBD1 matching 9 bases. In germline, CDR1 is SGHTA, CDR2 FQGNSA. V lost 5 bases, J lost 4 bases, and 6 bases stayed unmatched. The CDR3 runs to 15 residues. CDR3 in amino acids: CASSPGTGMGNTIYF. The CDR3 DNA reads as TGTGCCAGCAGCCCCGGGACAGGGATGGGAAACACCATATATTTT.

The chain couples TRBV6-5 to TRBJ1-2; D is possibly TRBD1 (6 bases). Looked up from germline, CDR1 is MNHEY and CDR2 is SVGAGI. This CDR3 is 14 amino acids long. Trimming shortened V by 2 bases and J by 4 bases, and 11 bases separated the two germline ends. CDR3 in amino acids: CASSYRGTTYGYTF. Written as DNA, the CDR3 is TGTGCCAGCAGTTACAGGGGGACCACCTATGGCTACACCTTC.

V usage is TRBV4-3 and J usage is TRBJ2-4; 7 bases are a match to TRBD1. V shed 0 bases and J 6 bases; nucleotides not matched to a gene: 5. Germline-derived CDR1 and CDR2 are LGHNA and YSLEER. The CDR3 consists of 15 residues. CDR3 DNA sequence: TGCGCCAGCAGCCAAGAGGGATACAGGGGAAACATTCAGTACTTC. Its translation: CASSQEGYRGNIQYF.

CDR3 DNA sequence: TGTGCCAGCAGCTCGAGCGGGGGGAGGGAGCCCAAAAACATTCAGTACTTC. Translation gives CASSSSGGREPKNIQYF. The chain combines TRBV13 with TRBJ2-4; TRBD2 aligns across 9 bases. Germline V gene data show CDR1 as PRHDT and CDR2 as FYEKMQ (reference sequence). V trimming: 4 bases; J trimming: 2 bases; junction bases outside the gene matches: 9. This CDR3 is built from 17 residues. Using reference TRBV13 and TRBJ2-4 for the parts outside the CDR3, the full variable domain is AAGVIQSPRHLIKEKRETATLKCYPIPRHDTVYWYQQGPGQDPQFLISFYEKMQSDKGSIPDRFSAQQFSDYHSELNMSSLELGDSALYFCASSSSGGREPKNIQYFGAGTRLSVL.

This clone was seen a single time. The chain combines TRBV28 with TRBJ1-3; maybe TRBD1 (5 bases). Germline V lookup: CDR1 MDHEN, CDR2 SYDVKM. Trimming shortened V by 4 bases and J by 2 bases, and 9 bases separated the two germline ends. This CDR3 comprises 14 residues. Written as DNA, the CDR3 is TGTGCCAGCAGTTACGGGGCTCCTGGAAACACCATATATTTT. It specifies CASSYGAPGNTIYF.